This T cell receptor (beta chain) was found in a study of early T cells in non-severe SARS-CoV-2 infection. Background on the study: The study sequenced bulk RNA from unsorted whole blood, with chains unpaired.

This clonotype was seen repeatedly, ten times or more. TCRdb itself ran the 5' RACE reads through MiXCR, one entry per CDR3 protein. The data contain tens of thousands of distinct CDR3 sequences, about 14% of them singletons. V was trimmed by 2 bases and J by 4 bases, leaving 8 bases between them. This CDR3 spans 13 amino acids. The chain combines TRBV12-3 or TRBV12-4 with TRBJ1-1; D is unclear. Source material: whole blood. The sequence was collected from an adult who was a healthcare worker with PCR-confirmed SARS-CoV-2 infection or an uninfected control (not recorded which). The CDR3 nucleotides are TGTGCCAGCAGTTTACGTCTCGCCACTGAAGCTTTCTTT. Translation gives CASSLRLATEAFF.